This T cell receptor (beta chain) was retrieved from a study of blood T cells in healthy people across ages. Study-level findings and limits: Long-lived donors exceeded aged donors in naive CD4+ cells and diversity.

Donors were systemically healthy Caucasian individuals from Russia aged roughly 6 to 100 years. Total RNA was extracted at no less than 5.5 micrograms per sample. Worth noting for this clonotype: What it recognizes is unknown.

A J-beta primer mix and a sample-barcoded 5' primer were used in a second PCR of roughly 7 to 12 cycles. With 12 random nucleotides, a template-switch adaptor tagged each individual cDNA molecule. TCRdb ran MiXCR on the 5' RACE reads and lists one entry per CDR3 protein. This table holds approximately 790,000 distinct CDR3 sequences, around 62% found once. CDR1 and CDR2 (germline): SGHRS, YFSETQ. Trimming cost V 4 bases and J 7 bases; bases outside gene matches: 13. The CDR3 is 15 amino acids. The sequence derives from a man under 40 in good health. The chain employs TRBV5-1 and TRBJ2-7; 8 bases line up with TRBD1. Sequenced material: blood. The CDR3 DNA sequence: TGCGCCAGCAGCGACATGACAGGGGATAGGGATGAGCAGTACTTC. Translation gives CASSDMTGDRDEQYF.